This section outlines one T cell receptor (beta chain) sequence together with its context. In the original workflow: Estimates of nucleated cell counts were drawn from the amplification of reference gene primers. The data were produced by immunoSEQ multiplex PCR, yet TCRdb's version contains in-frame clones alone and is incomplete. V and J calls and clone size follow that table, whereas D and trimming were derived from the DNA. The repertoire holds more than 50,000 clones, with less than 75% as singletons. The data originate from a study of blood T cell repertoires in COVID-19. Study in general: Sample material is recorded as cDNA or gDNA derived from T cells, B-cell-depleted T cells, or PBMCs.

Germline-derived CDR1 and CDR2 are SGHNT and YYREEE (reference sequence). There are 14 residues in the CDR3. The V end lost 0 bases, the J end lost 2 bases, and 9 bases lay between the germline ends. Source material: peripheral blood. This clonotype was sampled from a woman aged 65 to 85 with acute or convalescent COVID-19. The V and J genes are TRBV5-4 and TRBJ2-7; D is unresolved. The CDR3 sequence: CASSLGLSPYEQYV. The CDR3 nucleotides are TGTGCCAGCAGCTTGGGCCTCAGTCCCTACGAGCAGTACGTC.